This TCR beta chain was identified in a study of PD-L1 blockade in urothelial cancer. The CDR3 has 13 amino acids. CDR1 is MNHGY and CDR2 is SAAAGT in the germline V gene. Trimming shortened V by 5 bases and J by 4 bases, and 11 bases separated the two germline ends. What went into each PCR as a spike was synthetic TCR analog templates. Only in-frame clones appear in the TCRdb table, and some are missing; sequencing was by immunoSEQ multiplex PCR. The data hold 35,000 to 40,000 clones, with about a third observed a single time. This clone was recorded a few times. Sequences were derived from tumor tissue, sampled before atezolizumab (anti-PD-L1) treatment. This chain connects TRBV6-8 to TRBJ1-2; weak D call: TRBD1 (6 bases). The clonotype comes from a man in his sixties with urothelial cancer. CDR3 nucleotides: TGTGCCAGCAGTGGTGGACAGATCTATGGCTACACCTTC. Encoded protein: CASSGGQIYGYTF.